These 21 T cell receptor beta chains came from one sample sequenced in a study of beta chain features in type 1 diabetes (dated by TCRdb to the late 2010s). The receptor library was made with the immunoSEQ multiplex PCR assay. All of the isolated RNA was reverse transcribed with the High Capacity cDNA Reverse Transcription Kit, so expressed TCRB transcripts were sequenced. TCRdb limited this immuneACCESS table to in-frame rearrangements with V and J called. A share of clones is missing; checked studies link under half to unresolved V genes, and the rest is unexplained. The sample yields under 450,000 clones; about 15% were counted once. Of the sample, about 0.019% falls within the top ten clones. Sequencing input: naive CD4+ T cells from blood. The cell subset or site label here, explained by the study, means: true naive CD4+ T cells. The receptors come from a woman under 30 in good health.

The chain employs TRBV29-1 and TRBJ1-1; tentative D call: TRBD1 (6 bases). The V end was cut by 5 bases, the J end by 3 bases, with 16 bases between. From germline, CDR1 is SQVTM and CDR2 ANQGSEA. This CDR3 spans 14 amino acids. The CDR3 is CSVLPDRIDTEAFF. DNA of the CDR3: TGCAGCGTTCTTCCCGACAGGATAGACACTGAAGCTTTCTTT.

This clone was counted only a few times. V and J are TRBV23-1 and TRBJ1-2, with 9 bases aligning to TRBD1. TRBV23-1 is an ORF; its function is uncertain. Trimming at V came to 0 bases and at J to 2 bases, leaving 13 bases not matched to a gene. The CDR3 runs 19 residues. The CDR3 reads CASSQSRARNRGQNYGYTF. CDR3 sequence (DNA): TGCGCCAGCAGTCAATCTAGGGCCAGAAACAGGGGGCAGAACTATGGCTACACCTTC.

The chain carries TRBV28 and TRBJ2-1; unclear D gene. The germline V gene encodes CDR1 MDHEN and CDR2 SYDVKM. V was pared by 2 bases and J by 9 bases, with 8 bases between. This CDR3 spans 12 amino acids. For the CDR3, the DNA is TGTGCCAGCAGTTTAATCCTGAGTGAGCAGTTCTTC. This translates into CASSLILSEQFF. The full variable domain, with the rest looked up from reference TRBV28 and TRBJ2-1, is DVKVTQSSRYLVKRTGEKVFLECVQDMDHENMFWYRQDPGLGLRLIYFSYDVKMKEKGDIPEGYSVSREKKERFSLILESASTNQTSMYLCASSLILSEQFFGPGTRLTVL.

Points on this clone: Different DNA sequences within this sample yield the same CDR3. This chain's CDR3 is CASSRDRVEQYF. The CDR3 bases are TGTGCCAGCAGCCGGGACAGGGTCGAGCAGTACTTC. This sequence joins TRBV28 and TRBJ2-7; 9 bases map to TRBD1. Germline CDR1 MDHEN, CDR2 SYDVKM. J lost 6 bases, V lost 6 bases, and 3 bases had no gene match. The CDR3 runs to 12 residues. The full variable domain, completed using reference TRBV28 and TRBJ2-7, is DVKVTQSSRYLVKRTGEKVFLECVQDMDHENMFWYRQDPGLGLRLIYFSYDVKMKEKGDIPEGYSVSREKKERFSLILESASTNQTSMYLCASSRDRVEQYFGPGTRLTVT.

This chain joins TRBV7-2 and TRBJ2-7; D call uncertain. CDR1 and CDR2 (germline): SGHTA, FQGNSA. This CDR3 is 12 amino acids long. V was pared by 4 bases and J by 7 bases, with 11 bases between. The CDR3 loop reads CASSSFLREQYF. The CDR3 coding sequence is TGTGCCAGCAGCTCCTTCTTACGGGAGCAGTACTTC.

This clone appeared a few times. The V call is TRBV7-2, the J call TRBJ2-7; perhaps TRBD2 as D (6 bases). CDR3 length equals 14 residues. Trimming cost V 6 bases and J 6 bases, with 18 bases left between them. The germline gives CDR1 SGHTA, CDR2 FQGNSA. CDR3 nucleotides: TGTGCCAGCAGTCGCCTCTCCGGGGGATCCGAGCAGTACTTC. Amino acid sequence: CASSRLSGGSEQYF.

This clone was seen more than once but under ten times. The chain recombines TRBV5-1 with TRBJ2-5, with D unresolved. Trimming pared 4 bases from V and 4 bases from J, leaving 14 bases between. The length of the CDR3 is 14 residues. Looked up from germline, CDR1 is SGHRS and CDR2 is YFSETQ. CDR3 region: CASSVGVLRETQYF. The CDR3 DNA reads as TGCGCCAGCAGCGTGGGCGTGCTTCGAGAGACCCAGTACTTC.

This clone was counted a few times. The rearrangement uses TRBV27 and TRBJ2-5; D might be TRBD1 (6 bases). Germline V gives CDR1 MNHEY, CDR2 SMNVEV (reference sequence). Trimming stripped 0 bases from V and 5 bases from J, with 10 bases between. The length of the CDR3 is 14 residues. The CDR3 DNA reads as TGTGCCAGCAGTTTATCCCAGGGGCGTGAGACCCAGTACTTC. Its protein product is CASSLSQGRETQYF.

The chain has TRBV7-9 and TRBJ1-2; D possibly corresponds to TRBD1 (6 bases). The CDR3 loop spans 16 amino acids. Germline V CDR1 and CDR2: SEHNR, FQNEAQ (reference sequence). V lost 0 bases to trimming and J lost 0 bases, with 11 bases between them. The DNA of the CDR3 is TGTGCCAGCAGCTTAGCCGGAGGACAGTCTAACTATGGCTACACCTTC. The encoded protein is CASSLAGGQSNYGYTF.

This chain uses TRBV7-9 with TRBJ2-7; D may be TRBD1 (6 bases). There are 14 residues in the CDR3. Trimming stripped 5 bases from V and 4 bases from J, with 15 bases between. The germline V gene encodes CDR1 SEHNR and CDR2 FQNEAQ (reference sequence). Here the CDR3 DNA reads TGTGCCAGCAGCCCCCGGACAGCTTCTTACGAGCAGTACTTC. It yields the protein CASSPRTASYEQYF.

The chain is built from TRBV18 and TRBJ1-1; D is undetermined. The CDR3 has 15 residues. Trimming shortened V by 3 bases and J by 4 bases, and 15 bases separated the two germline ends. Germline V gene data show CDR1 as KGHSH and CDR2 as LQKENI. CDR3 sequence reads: CASSPFEGLSTEAFF. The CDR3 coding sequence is TGTGCCAGCTCACCGTTCGAGGGCCTGTCCACTGAAGCTTTCTTT. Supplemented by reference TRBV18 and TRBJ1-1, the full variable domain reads NAGVMQNPRHLVRRRGQEARLRCSPMKGHSHVYWYRQLPEEGLKFMVYLQKENIIDESGMPKERFSAEFPKEGPSILRIQQVVRGDSAAYFCASSPFEGLSTEAFFGQGTRLTVV.

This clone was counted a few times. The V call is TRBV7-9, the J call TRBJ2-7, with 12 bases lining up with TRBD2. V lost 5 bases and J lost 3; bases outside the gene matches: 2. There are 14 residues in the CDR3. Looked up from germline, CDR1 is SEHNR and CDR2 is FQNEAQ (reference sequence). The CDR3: CASSRGLAGYEQYF. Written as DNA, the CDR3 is TGTGCCAGCAGCAGGGGACTAGCGGGCTACGAGCAGTACTTC.

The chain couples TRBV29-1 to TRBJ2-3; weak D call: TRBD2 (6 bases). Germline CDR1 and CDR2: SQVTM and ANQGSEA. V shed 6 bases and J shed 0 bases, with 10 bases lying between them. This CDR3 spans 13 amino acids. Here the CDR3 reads CSVSGRSTDTQYF. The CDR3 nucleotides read TGCAGCGTCTCCGGGAGAAGCACAGATACGCAGTATTTT.

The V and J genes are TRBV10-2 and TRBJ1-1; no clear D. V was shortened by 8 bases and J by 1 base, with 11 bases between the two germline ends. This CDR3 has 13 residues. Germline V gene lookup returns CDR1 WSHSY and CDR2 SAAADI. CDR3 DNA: TGCGCCAGCGGAGCTGATTGGAACACTGAAGCTTTCTTT. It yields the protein CASGADWNTEAFF.

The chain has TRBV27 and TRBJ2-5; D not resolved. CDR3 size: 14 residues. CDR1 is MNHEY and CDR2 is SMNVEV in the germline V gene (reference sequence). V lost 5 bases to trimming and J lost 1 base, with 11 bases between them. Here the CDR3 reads CASSVSRVQETQYF. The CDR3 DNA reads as TGTGCCAGCAGTGTCTCACGGGTCCAAGAGACCCAGTACTTC.

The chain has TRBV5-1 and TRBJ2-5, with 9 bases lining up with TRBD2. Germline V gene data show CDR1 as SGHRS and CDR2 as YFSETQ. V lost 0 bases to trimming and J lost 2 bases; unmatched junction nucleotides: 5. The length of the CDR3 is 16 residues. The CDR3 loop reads CASSLVSGRMQETQYF. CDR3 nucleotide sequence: TGCGCCAGCAGCTTGGTAAGCGGGAGGATGCAAGAGACCCAGTACTTC.

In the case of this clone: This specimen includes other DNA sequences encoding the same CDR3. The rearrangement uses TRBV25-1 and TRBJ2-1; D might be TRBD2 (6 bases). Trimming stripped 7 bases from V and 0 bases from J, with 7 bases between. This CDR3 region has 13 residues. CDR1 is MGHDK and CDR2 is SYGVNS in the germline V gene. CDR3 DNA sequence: TGTGCCAGCACCGGGAGCTCCTACAATGAGCAGTTCTTC. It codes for CASTGSSYNEQFF.

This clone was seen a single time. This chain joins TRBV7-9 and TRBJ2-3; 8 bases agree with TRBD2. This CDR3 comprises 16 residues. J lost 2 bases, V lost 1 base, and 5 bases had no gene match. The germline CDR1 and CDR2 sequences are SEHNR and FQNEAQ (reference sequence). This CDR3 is CASSLVGTRDTDTQYF. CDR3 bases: TGTGCCAGCAGCTTAGTAGGGACTAGAGACACAGATACGCAGTATTTT.

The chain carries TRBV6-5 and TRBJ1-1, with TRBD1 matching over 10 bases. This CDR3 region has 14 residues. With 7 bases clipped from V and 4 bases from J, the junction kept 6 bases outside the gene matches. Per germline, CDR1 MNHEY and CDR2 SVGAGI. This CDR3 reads CASTRDRGITEAFF. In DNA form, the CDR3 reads TGTGCCAGCACCCGGGACAGGGGAATCACTGAAGCTTTCTTT.

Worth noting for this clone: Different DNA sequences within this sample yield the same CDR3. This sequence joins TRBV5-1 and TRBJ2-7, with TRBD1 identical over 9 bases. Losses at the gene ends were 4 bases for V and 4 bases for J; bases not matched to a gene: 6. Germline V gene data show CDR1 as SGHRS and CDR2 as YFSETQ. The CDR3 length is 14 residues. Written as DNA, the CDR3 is TGCGCCAGCAGCCCAGGACAGGGGTCATACGAGCAGTACTTC. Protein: CASSPGQGSYEQYF.

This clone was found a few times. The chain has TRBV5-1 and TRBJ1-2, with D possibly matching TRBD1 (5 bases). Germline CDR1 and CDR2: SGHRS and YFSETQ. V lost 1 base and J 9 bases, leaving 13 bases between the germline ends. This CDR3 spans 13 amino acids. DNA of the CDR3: TGCGCCAGCAGCTTGCTGGAGGGGAATAGCTACACCTTC. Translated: CASSLLEGNSYTF. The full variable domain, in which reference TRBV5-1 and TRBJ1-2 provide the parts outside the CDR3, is KAGVTQTPRYLIKTRGQQVTLSCSPISGHRSVSWYQQTPGQGLQFLFEYFSETQRNKGNFPGRFSGRQFSNSRSEMNVSTLELGDSALYLCASSLLEGNSYTFGSGTRLTVV.